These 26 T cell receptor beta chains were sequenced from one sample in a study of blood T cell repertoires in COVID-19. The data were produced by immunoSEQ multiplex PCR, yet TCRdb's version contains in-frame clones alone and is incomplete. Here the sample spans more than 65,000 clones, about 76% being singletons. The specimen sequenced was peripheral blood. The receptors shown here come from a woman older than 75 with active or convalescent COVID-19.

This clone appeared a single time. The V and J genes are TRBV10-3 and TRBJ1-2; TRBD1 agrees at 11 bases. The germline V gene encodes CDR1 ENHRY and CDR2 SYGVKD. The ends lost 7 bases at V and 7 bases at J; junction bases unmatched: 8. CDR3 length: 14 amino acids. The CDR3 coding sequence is TGTGCCATCACTCCGGGACAGGGGGTCTCTGGCTACACCTTC. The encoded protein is CAITPGQGVSGYTF.

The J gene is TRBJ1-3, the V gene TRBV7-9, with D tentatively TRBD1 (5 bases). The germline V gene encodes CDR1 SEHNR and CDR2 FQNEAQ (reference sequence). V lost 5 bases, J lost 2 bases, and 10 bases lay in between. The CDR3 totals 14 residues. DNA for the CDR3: TGTGCCAGCAGCCCCTCGACAGCTGGAAACACCATATATTTT. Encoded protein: CASSPSTAGNTIYF.

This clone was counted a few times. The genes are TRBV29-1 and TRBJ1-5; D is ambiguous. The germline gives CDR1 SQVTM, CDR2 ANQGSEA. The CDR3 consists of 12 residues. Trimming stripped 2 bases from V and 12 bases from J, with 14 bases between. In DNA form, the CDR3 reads TGCAGCGTTGAAACGGGAGGGAACAGCCAGCATTTT. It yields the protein CSVETGGNSQHF.

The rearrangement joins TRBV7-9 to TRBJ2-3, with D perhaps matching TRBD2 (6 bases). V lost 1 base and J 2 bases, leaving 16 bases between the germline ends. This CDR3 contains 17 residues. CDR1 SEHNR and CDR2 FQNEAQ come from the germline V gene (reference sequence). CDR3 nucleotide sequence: TGTGCCAGCAGCTTAGTCGGGAGATCCAAACACACAGATACGCAGTATTTT. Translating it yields CASSLVGRSKHTDTQYF.

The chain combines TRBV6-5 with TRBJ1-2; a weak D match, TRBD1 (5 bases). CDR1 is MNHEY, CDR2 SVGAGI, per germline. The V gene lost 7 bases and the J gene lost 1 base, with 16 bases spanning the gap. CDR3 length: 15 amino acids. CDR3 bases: TGTGCCAGCAACCACCCCGGGACTGTTAACTATGGCTACACCTTC. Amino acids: CASNHPGTVNYGYTF.

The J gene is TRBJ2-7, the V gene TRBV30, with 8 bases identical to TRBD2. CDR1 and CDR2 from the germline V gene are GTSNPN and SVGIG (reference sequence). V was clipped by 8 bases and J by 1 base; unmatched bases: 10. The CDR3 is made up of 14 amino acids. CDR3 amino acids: CAGEGRGASYEQYF. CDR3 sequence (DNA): TGTGCCGGGGAGGGGCGGGGGGCGTCCTACGAGCAGTACTTC.

The CDR3 region is CASSPRQGWTEAFF. CDR3 DNA: TGTGCCAGCAGCCCCAGACAGGGGTGGACTGAAGCTTTCTTT. The chain is built from TRBV7-8 and TRBJ1-1; 8 bases map to TRBD1. With V trimmed by 5 bases and J by 5 bases, 7 bases remained unmatched. The CDR3 spans 14 residues. Per germline, CDR1 SGHVS and CDR2 FQNEAQ.

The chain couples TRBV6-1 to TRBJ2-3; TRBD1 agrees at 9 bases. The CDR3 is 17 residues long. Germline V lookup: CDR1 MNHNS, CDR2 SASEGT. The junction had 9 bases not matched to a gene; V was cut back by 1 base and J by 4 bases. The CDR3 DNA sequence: TGTGCCAGCAGTGAAGTGGGGACAGGGATTCCCGCAGATACGCAGTATTTT. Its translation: CASSEVGTGIPADTQYF.

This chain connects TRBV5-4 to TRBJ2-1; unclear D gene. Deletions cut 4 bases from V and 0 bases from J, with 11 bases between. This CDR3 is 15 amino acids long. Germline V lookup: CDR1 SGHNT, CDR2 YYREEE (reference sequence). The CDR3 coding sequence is TGTGCCAGCAGCCCAGGCAGCAGCTCCTACAATGAGCAGTTCTTC. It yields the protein CASSPGSSSYNEQFF.

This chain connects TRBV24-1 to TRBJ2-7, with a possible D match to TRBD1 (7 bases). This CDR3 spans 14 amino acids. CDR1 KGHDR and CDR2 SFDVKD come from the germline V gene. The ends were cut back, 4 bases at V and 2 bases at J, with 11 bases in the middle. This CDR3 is CATSDRGVTYEQYF. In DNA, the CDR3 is TGTGCCACCAGTGACAGGGGGGTCACCTACGAGCAGTACTTC.

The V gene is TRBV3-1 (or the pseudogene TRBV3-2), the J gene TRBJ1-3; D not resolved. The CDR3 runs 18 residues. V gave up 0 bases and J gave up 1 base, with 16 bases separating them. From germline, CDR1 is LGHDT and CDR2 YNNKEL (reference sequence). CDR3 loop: CASSQDPIFTRSGNTIYF. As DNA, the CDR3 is TGTGCCAGCAGCCAAGATCCCATATTCACTAGATCTGGAAACACCATATATTTT.

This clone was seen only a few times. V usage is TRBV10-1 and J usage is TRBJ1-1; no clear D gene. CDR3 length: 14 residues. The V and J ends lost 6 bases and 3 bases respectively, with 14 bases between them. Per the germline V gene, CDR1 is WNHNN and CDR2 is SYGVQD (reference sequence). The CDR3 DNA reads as TGCGCCAGCAGGATCGGGAGGCAAGACACTGAAGCTTTCTTT. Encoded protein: CASRIGRQDTEAFF.

The CDR3 nucleotides read TGTGCCAGCAGGGCCGGGACTAGCATCAATGAGCAGTTCTTC. It codes for CASRAGTSINEQFF. V usage is TRBV2 and J usage is TRBJ2-1, with 9 bases that match TRBD2. The germline gives CDR1 SNHLY, CDR2 FYNNEI. This CDR3 contains 14 residues. Unmatched junction bases numbered 6, after V lost 6 bases and J lost 6 bases. Using reference TRBV2 and TRBJ2-1 for the parts outside the CDR3, the full variable domain is EPEVTQTPSHQVTQMGQEVILRCVPISNHLYFYWYRQILGQKVEFLVSFYNNEISEKSEIFDDQFSVERPDGSNFTLKIRSTKLEDSAMYFCASRAGTSINEQFFGPGTRLTVL.

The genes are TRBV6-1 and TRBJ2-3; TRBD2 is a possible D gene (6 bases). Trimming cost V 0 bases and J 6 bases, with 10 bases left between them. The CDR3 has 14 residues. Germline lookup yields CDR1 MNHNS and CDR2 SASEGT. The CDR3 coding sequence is TGTGCCAGCAGTGAAGCGCTAAGCGGGGATACGCAGTATTTT. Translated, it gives CASSEALSGDTQYF.

The DNA for the CDR3 is TGTGCCAGCAGCTTAGACTCAAGCGCTGGAAACACCATATATTTT. Protein: CASSLDSSAGNTIYF. The chain links TRBV7-2 to TRBJ1-3; D is unclear. CDR3 length equals 15 residues. The V end lost 1 base, the J end lost 2 bases, and 9 bases lay between the germline ends. Germline V gives CDR1 SGHTA, CDR2 FQGNSA.

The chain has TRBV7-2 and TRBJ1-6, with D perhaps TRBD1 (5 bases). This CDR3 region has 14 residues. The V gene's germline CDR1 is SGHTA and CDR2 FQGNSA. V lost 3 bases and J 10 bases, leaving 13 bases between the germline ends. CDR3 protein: CASSFRKGPSPLHF. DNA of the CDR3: TGTGCCAGCAGCTTCCGGAAGGGGCCCTCACCCCTCCACTTT.

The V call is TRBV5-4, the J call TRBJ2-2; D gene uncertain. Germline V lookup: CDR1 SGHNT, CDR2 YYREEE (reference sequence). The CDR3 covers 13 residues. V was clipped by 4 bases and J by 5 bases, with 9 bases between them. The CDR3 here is CASSLIVTGELFF. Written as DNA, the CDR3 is TGTGCCAGCAGCCTTATAGTTACCGGGGAGCTGTTTTTT.

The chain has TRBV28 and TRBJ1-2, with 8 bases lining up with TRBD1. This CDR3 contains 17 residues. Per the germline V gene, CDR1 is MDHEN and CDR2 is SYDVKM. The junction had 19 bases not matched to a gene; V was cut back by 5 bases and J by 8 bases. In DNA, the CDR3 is TGTGCCAGCAGTCCCCAGGGGGCAAAGGTCAAGGGAGGAGGCTACACCTTC. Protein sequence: CASSPQGAKVKGGGYTF.

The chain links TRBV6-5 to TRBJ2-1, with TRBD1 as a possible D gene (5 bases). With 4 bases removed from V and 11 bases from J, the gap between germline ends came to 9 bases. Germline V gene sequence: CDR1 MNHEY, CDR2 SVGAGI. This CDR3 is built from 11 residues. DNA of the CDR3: TGTGCCAGCAGTTTAGGACAAAAGCAGTTCTTC. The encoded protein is CASSLGQKQFF.

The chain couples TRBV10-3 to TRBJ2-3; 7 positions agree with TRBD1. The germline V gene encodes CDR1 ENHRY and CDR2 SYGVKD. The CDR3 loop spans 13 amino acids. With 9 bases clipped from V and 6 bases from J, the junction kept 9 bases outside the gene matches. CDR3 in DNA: TGTGCCATTAAGACAGGGCAGAGTGATACGCAGTATTTT. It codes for CAIKTGQSDTQYF.

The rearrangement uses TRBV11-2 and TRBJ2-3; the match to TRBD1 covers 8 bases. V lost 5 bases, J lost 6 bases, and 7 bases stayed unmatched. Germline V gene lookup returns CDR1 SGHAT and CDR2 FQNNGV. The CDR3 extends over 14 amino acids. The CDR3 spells CASSHGQGGDTQYF. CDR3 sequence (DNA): TGTGCCAGCAGCCACGGACAGGGTGGGGATACGCAGTATTTT.

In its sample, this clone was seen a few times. The CDR3 DNA follows: TGTGCCAGCAGCTTACCAGCGGGGGTTAACACCGGGGAGCTGTTTTTT. Translation gives CASSLPAGVNTGELFF. The V and J genes are TRBV7-2 and TRBJ2-2, with 8 positions matching TRBD2. Trimming removed 2 bases from V and 2 bases from J; junction bases left unmatched: 4. Germline V gene lookup returns CDR1 SGHTA and CDR2 FQGNSA. CDR3 length: 16 amino acids. The full variable domain, its missing parts supplied by reference TRBV7-2 and TRBJ2-2, is GAGVSQSPSNKVTEKGKDVELRCDPISGHTALYWYRQSLGQGLEFLIYFQGNSAPDKSGLPSDRFSAERTGGSVSTLTIQRTQQEDSAVYLCASSLPAGVNTGELFFGEGSRLTVL.

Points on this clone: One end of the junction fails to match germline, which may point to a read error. DNA for the CDR3: TGTGCTAGCAGCCAGGGACTAGCGGAGTCCACCGGGGAGCTGTTTTTT. It specifies CASSQGLAESTGELFF. The V gene is TRBV7-7, the J gene TRBJ2-2, with 11 bases fitting TRBD2. Germline loops: CDR1 SSHAT, CDR2 FNYEAQ (reference sequence). CDR3 size: 16 residues.

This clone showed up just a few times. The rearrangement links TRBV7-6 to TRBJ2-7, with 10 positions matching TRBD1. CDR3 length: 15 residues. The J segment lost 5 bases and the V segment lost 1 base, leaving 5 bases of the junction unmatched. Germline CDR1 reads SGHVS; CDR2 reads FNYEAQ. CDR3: CASSLGDRGVHEQYF. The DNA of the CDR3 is TGTGCCAGCAGCTTAGGGGACAGGGGTGTCCACGAGCAGTACTTC.

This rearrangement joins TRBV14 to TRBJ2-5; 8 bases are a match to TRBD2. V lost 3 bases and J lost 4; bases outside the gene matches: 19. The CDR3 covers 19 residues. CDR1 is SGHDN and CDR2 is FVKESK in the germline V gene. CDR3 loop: CASSQTTPHLAGPGETQYF. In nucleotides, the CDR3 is TGTGCCAGCAGCCAGACAACGCCTCACTTAGCGGGGCCCGGAGAGACCCAGTACTTC.

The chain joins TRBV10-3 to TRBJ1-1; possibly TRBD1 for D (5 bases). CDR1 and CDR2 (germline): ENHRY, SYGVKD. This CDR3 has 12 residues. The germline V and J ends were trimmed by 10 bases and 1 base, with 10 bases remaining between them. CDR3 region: CATIGGNTEAFF. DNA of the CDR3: TGTGCCACCATCGGGGGGAACACTGAAGCTTTCTTT.